A selection of T cell receptor beta chains follows, all from one sample in a study of regulatory T cells in long-lasting Graves disease. In TCRdb, the multiplex PCR reads were re-called with MiXCR into one record per CDR3 protein. The sample yields about 470,000 distinct CDR3 sequences, 20% to 25% seen once. Sequenced material: peripheral blood mononuclear cells (PBMCs), taken when the disease was refractory, from a patient treated with antithyroid drugs. These receptor sequences come from a female donor with Graves disease. CDR3s include the opening cysteine and the closing phenylalanine or tryptophan. Each record gives: V gene, D gene, J gene, clone size, CDR3 protein, CDR3 DNA. A D gene is named only where the DNA matches it firmly. Clone size appears in some rows only: once, few, many, or a class for an expanded clone.

v_call: TRBV20-1; d_call: -; j_call: TRBJ2-3; clone_size: -; cdr3_aa: CSASSASTDTQYF; cdr3_nt: TGCAGTGCTAGCTCCGCTAGCACAGATACGCAGTATTTT
v_call: TRBV6-1; d_call: -; j_call: TRBJ1-5; clone_size: many; cdr3_aa: CASSSSPSVVQPQHF; cdr3_nt: TGTGCCAGCAGCTCCTCCCCTTCGGTGGTTCAGCCCCAGCATTTT
v_call: TRBV10-3; d_call: -; j_call: TRBJ2-1; clone_size: -; cdr3_aa: CAISPPSSYNEQFF; cdr3_nt: TGTGCCATCAGCCCTCCTAGCTCCTACAATGAGCAGTTCTTC
v_call: TRBV19; d_call: TRBD2; j_call: TRBJ2-7; clone_size: -; cdr3_aa: CASSPGLAAPYEQYF; cdr3_nt: TGTGCCAGTAGTCCCGGACTAGCGGCTCCCTACGAGCAGTACTTC
v_call: TRBV6-1; d_call: -; j_call: TRBJ1-1; clone_size: many; cdr3_aa: CASSERQRGTEAFF; cdr3_nt: TGTGCCAGCAGTGAAAGGCAAAGAGGCACTGAAGCTTTCTTT
v_call: TRBV20-1; d_call: TRBD2; j_call: TRBJ2-5; clone_size: few; cdr3_aa: CSARATSGGETQYF; cdr3_nt: TGCAGTGCTAGAGCCACTAGCGGGGGAGAGACCCAGTACTTC
v_call: TRBV20-1; d_call: TRBD1; j_call: TRBJ1-2; clone_size: many; cdr3_aa: CSALRGPNYGYTF; cdr3_nt: TGCAGTGCCCTAAGGGGGCCTAACTATGGCTACACCTTC
v_call: TRBV3-1; d_call: TRBD1; j_call: TRBJ1-4; clone_size: many; cdr3_aa: CASSQDAGTGVEKLFF; cdr3_nt: TGTGCCAGCAGCCAAGACGCTGGGACAGGGGTAGAAAAACTGTTTTTT
v_call: TRBV25-1; d_call: -; j_call: TRBJ1-1; clone_size: -; cdr3_aa: CASSDYDWGTEAFF; cdr3_nt: TGTGCCAGCAGTGATTACGATTGGGGGACTGAAGCTTTCTTT
v_call: TRBV30; d_call: -; j_call: TRBJ2-7; clone_size: -; cdr3_aa: CAWSASHVEQYF; cdr3_nt: TGTGCCTGGAGTGCAAGTCACGTCGAGCAGTACTTC
v_call: TRBV28; d_call: TRBD1; j_call: TRBJ2-7; clone_size: many; cdr3_aa: CASSVWDSFNEQYF; cdr3_nt: TGTGCCAGCAGTGTCTGGGACAGCTTCAACGAGCAGTACTTC
v_call: TRBV9; d_call: TRBD1; j_call: TRBJ1-1; clone_size: -; cdr3_aa: CASSVGQVSGAFF; cdr3_nt: TGTGCCAGCAGCGTGGGACAGGTAAGCGGTGCTTTCTTT
v_call: TRBV5-1; d_call: -; j_call: TRBJ1-1; clone_size: -; cdr3_aa: CASSRGGSGDTEAFF; cdr3_nt: TGCGCCAGCAGCCGGGGAGGATCCGGGGACACTGAAGCTTTCTTT
v_call: TRBV2; d_call: -; j_call: TRBJ2-5; clone_size: many; cdr3_aa: CATSIVQETQYF; cdr3_nt: TGTGCCACCTCGATAGTACAAGAGACCCAGTACTTC
v_call: TRBV7-6; d_call: -; j_call: TRBJ1-2; clone_size: few; cdr3_aa: CASSPGGQTNYGYTF; cdr3_nt: TGTGCCAGCAGCCCAGGAGGGCAGACTAACTATGGCTACACCTTC
v_call: TRBV29-1; d_call: -; j_call: TRBJ2-7; clone_size: -; cdr3_aa: CSAAGANYYEQYF; cdr3_nt: TGCAGCGCCGCGGGTGCCAATTACTACGAGCAGTACTTC
v_call: TRBV6-4; d_call: -; j_call: TRBJ2-7; clone_size: -; cdr3_aa: CASSYLNTDQFSYEQYF; cdr3_nt: TGTGCCAGCAGTTATCTTAACACAGATCAGTTCTCCTACGAGCAGTACTTC
v_call: TRBV2; d_call: -; j_call: TRBJ2-7; clone_size: -; cdr3_aa: CASSEAQGGSYEQYF; cdr3_nt: TGTGCCAGCAGTGAAGCACAGGGGGGGTCCTACGAGCAGTACTTC
v_call: TRBV11-2; d_call: -; j_call: TRBJ2-7; clone_size: many; cdr3_aa: CACSATTPFAEQYF; cdr3_nt: TGTGCCTGCTCCGCGACCACCCCCTTTGCCGAGCAGTACTTC
v_call: TRBV7-2; d_call: -; j_call: TRBJ2-5; clone_size: many; cdr3_aa: CASSLGPGRGETQYF; cdr3_nt: TGTGCCAGCAGCTTAGGCCCCGGACGCGGGGAGACCCAGTACTTC
v_call: TRBV20-1; d_call: -; j_call: TRBJ1-2; clone_size: few; cdr3_aa: CSARDQAGNYGYTF; cdr3_nt: TGCAGTGCTAGAGATCAGGCAGGGAACTATGGCTACACCTTC
v_call: TRBV5-1; d_call: -; j_call: TRBJ1-1; clone_size: many; cdr3_aa: CASSLAGVRNTEAFF; cdr3_nt: TGCGCCAGCAGCCTTGCAGGGGTTCGGAACACTGAAGCTTTCTTT
v_call: TRBV2; d_call: -; j_call: TRBJ2-4; clone_size: many; cdr3_aa: CASSVPVSRREAKNIQYF; cdr3_nt: TGTGCCAGCAGTGTACCCGTGAGTCGTAGGGAAGCCAAAAACATTCAGTACTTC
v_call: TRBV2; d_call: -; j_call: TRBJ2-7; clone_size: many; cdr3_aa: CASSGTGRGEQYF; cdr3_nt: TGTGCCAGCAGTGGTACAGGGAGAGGCGAGCAGTACTTC
v_call: TRBV30; d_call: -; j_call: TRBJ2-5; clone_size: many; cdr3_aa: CAWSSQQETQYF; cdr3_nt: TGTGCCTGGAGTAGCCAGCAAGAGACCCAGTACTTC
v_call: TRBV6-4; d_call: TRBD1; j_call: TRBJ1-2; clone_size: few; cdr3_aa: CASRPTGTGPSNYGYTF; cdr3_nt: TGTGCCAGCAGACCCACCGGGACAGGGCCCTCTAACTATGGCTACACCTTC
v_call: TRBV29-1; d_call: -; j_call: TRBJ2-6; clone_size: -; cdr3_aa: CSAFTYNSGANVLTF; cdr3_nt: TGCAGCGCCTTCACTTACAACTCTGGGGCCAACGTCCTGACTTTC
v_call: TRBV11-3; d_call: -; j_call: TRBJ2-1; clone_size: many; cdr3_aa: CAILDRKGPYNEQFF; cdr3_nt: TGTGCCATTTTAGACAGGAAGGGTCCCTACAATGAGCAGTTCTTC
v_call: TRBV12-3/TRBV12-4; d_call: -; j_call: TRBJ1-2; clone_size: many; cdr3_aa: CASSPSGRRDYTF; cdr3_nt: TGTGCCAGCAGTCCCTCGGGACGGAGAGACTACACCTTC
v_call: TRBV20-1; d_call: TRBD2; j_call: TRBJ2-1; clone_size: -; cdr3_aa: CSARDTLAGSNEQFF; cdr3_nt: TGCAGTGCTAGAGATACGCTAGCGGGGTCCAATGAGCAGTTCTTC
v_call: TRBV28; d_call: -; j_call: TRBJ1-3; clone_size: few; cdr3_aa: CASSLWQPYSGNTIYF; cdr3_nt: TGTGCCAGCAGTTTATGGCAGCCGTACTCTGGAAACACCATATATTTT
v_call: TRBV5-1; d_call: -; j_call: TRBJ2-5; clone_size: many; cdr3_aa: CASSLDIYNQETQYF; cdr3_nt: TGCGCCAGCAGCTTGGACATATACAACCAAGAGACCCAGTACTTC
v_call: TRBV11-3; d_call: -; j_call: TRBJ2-2; clone_size: few; cdr3_aa: CADVGGTGELFF; cdr3_nt: TGTGCCGACGTGGGGGGCACCGGGGAGCTGTTTTTT
v_call: TRBV2; d_call: -; j_call: TRBJ1-1; clone_size: -; cdr3_aa: CASSDYGQGFKNTEAFF; cdr3_nt: TGTGCCAGCAGTGATTATGGTCAGGGGTTTAAGAACACTGAAGCTTTCTTT
v_call: TRBV6-5; d_call: -; j_call: TRBJ2-7; clone_size: few; cdr3_aa: CASSYREMYEQYF; cdr3_nt: TGTGCCAGCAGTTACAGGGAGATGTACGAGCAGTACTTC
v_call: TRBV24-1; d_call: -; j_call: TRBJ1-1; clone_size: many; cdr3_aa: CATRKGWDTEAFF; cdr3_nt: TGTGCCACCAGAAAAGGTTGGGACACTGAAGCTTTCTTT
v_call: TRBV13; d_call: TRBD1; j_call: TRBJ1-2; clone_size: many; cdr3_aa: CASSLGKEGQDYNYGYTF; cdr3_nt: TGTGCCAGCAGCTTAGGGAAGGAGGGACAGGACTATAACTATGGCTACACCTTC
v_call: TRBV28; d_call: -; j_call: TRBJ1-3; clone_size: many; cdr3_aa: CASSLGTGNTIYF; cdr3_nt: TGTGCCAGCTCTTTGGGGACTGGAAACACCATATATTTT
v_call: TRBV6-5; d_call: -; j_call: TRBJ1-4; clone_size: many; cdr3_aa: CASSLSGGGLNEKLFF; cdr3_nt: TGTGCCAGCAGTTTGTCAGGTGGAGGCCTTAATGAAAAACTGTTTTTT
v_call: TRBV12-3/TRBV12-4; d_call: -; j_call: TRBJ2-2; clone_size: many; cdr3_aa: CASSLTPWENTGELFF; cdr3_nt: TGTGCCAGCAGTTTAACCCCTTGGGAGAACACCGGGGAGCTGTTTTTT
v_call: TRBV7-9; d_call: -; j_call: TRBJ1-6; clone_size: -; cdr3_aa: CASSSTREPFGSPLHF; cdr3_nt: TGTGCCAGCAGTTCGACCCGGGAACCCTTCGGGTCACCCCTCCACTTT
v_call: TRBV6-2/TRBV6-3; d_call: -; j_call: TRBJ1-1; clone_size: many; cdr3_aa: CASSYFQGSTNTEAFF; cdr3_nt: TGTGCCAGCAGTTACTTTCAGGGATCGACGAACACTGAAGCTTTCTTT
v_call: TRBV19; d_call: -; j_call: TRBJ2-7; clone_size: -; cdr3_aa: CASSIDRTDTYEQYF; cdr3_nt: TGTGCCAGTAGTATAGACCGGACAGATACCTACGAGCAGTACTTC
v_call: TRBV15; d_call: -; j_call: TRBJ1-2; clone_size: many; cdr3_aa: CATSRDRNSANDYGYTF; cdr3_nt: TGTGCCACCAGCAGAGATCGAAACAGCGCCAATGACTATGGCTACACCTTC
v_call: TRBV7-9; d_call: -; j_call: TRBJ2-7; clone_size: few; cdr3_aa: CASSLEEEDYEQYF; cdr3_nt: TGTGCCAGCAGCTTAGAGGAGGAAGACTACGAGCAGTACTTC
v_call: TRBV9; d_call: -; j_call: TRBJ1-6; clone_size: many; cdr3_aa: CASSVTSDSPLHF; cdr3_nt: TGTGCCAGCAGCGTCACGTCAGATTCACCCCTCCACTTT
v_call: TRBV6-2/TRBV6-3; d_call: -; j_call: TRBJ2-5; clone_size: few; cdr3_aa: CASSQDQGETQYF; cdr3_nt: TGTGCCAGCAGCCAGGACCAGGGGGAGACCCAGTACTTC
v_call: TRBV28; d_call: -; j_call: TRBJ1-1; clone_size: many; cdr3_aa: CASSLLGGWNTEAFF; cdr3_nt: TGTGCCAGCAGTTTATTGGGGGGGTGGAACACTGAAGCTTTCTTT
v_call: TRBV11-3; d_call: -; j_call: TRBJ2-1; clone_size: -; cdr3_aa: CASSLRWSSYNEQFF; cdr3_nt: TGTGCCAGCAGCTTAAGATGGAGCTCCTACAATGAGCAGTTCTTC
v_call: TRBV6-2/TRBV6-3; d_call: -; j_call: TRBJ1-1; clone_size: many; cdr3_aa: CASSFAGTNTEAFF; cdr3_nt: TGTGCCAGCAGTTTCGCAGGGACGAACACTGAAGCTTTCTTT
v_call: TRBV13; d_call: -; j_call: TRBJ2-5; clone_size: -; cdr3_aa: CASSDNGPTSLRGTQYF; cdr3_nt: TGTGCCAGCAGCGATAATGGCCCGACTAGTCTAAGGGGGACCCAGTACTTC
v_call: TRBV29-1; d_call: -; j_call: TRBJ1-1; clone_size: many; cdr3_aa: CSVLESRANTEAFF; cdr3_nt: TGCAGCGTGCTCGAGTCCAGGGCGAACACTGAAGCTTTCTTT
v_call: TRBV12-3/TRBV12-4; d_call: TRBD1; j_call: TRBJ1-5; clone_size: -; cdr3_aa: CASGLRQGGQPQHF; cdr3_nt: TGTGCCAGCGGTTTAAGACAGGGGGGACAGCCCCAGCATTTT
v_call: TRBV28; d_call: TRBD2; j_call: TRBJ2-5; clone_size: many; cdr3_aa: CASAGVSPVVAQYF; cdr3_nt: TGTGCCAGTGCGGGAGTTTCCCCTGTGGTTGCCCAGTACTTC
v_call: TRBV4-1; d_call: -; j_call: TRBJ1-4; clone_size: -; cdr3_aa: CASSHPGTTNEKLFF; cdr3_nt: TGCGCCAGCAGCCACCCAGGGACAACTAATGAAAAACTGTTTTTT